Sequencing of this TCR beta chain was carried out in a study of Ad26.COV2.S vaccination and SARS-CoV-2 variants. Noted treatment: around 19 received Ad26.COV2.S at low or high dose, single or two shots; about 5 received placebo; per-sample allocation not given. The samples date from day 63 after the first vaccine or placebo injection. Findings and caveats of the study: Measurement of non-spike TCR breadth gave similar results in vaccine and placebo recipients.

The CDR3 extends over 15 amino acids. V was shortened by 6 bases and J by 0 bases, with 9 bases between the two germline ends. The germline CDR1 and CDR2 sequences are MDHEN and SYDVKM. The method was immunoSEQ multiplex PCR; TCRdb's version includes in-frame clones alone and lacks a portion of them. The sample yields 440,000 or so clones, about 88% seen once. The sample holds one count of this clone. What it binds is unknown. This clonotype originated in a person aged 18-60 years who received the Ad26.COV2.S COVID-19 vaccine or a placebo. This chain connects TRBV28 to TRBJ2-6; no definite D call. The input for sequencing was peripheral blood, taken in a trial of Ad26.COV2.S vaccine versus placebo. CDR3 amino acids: CASRGRNSGANVLTF. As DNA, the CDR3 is TGTGCCAGCAGAGGACGGAACTCTGGGGCCAACGTCCTGACTTTC.